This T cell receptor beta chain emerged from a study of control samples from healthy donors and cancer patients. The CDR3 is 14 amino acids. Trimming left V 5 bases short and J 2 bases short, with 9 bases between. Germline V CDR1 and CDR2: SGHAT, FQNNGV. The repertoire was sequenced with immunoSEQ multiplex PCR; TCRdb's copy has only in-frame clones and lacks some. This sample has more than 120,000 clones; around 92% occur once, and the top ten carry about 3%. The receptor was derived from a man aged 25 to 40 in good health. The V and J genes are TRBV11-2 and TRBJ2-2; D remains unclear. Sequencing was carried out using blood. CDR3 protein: CASSPSLNTGELFF. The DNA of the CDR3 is TGTGCCAGCAGCCCATCACTAAACACCGGGGAGCTGTTTTTT. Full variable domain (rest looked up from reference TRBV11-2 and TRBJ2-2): EAGVAQSPRYKIIEKRQSVAFWCNPISGHATLYWYQQILGQGPKLLIQFQNNGVVDDSQLPKDRFSAERLKGVDSTLKIQPAKLEDSAVYLCASSPSLNTGELFFGEGSRLTVL.